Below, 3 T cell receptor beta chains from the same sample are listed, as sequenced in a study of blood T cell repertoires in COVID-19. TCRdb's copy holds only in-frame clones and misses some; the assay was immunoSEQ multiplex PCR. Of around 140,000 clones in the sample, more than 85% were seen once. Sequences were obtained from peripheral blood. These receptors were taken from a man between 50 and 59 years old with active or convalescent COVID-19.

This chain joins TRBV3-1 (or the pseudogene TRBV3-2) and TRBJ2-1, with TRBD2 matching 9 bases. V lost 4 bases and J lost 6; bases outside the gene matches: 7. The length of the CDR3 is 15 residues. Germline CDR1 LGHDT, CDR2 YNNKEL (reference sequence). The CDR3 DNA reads TGTGCCAGCAGCCCACGCGGGAGGGCCTCCAATGAGCAGTTCTTC. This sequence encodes CASSPRGRASNEQFF.

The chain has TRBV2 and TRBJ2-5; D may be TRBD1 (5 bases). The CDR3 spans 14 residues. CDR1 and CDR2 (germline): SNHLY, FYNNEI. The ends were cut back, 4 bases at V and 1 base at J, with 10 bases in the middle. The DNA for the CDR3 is TGTGCCAGCAGTGGGACACAGAGCCAAGAGACCCAGTACTTC. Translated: CASSGTQSQETQYF.

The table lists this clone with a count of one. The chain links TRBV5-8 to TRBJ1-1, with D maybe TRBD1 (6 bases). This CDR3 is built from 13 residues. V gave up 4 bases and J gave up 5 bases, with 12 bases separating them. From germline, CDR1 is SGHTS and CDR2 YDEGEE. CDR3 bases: TGTGCCAGCAGCCTGCAGGGGCGGACTGAAGCTTTCTTT. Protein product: CASSLQGRTEAFF. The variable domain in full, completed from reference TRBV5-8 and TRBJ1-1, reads EAGVTQSPTHLIKTRGQQATLRCSPISGHTSVYWYQQALGLGLQFLLWYDEGEERNRGNFPPRFSGRQFPNYSSELNVNALELEDSALYLCASSLQGRTEAFFGQGTRLTVV.